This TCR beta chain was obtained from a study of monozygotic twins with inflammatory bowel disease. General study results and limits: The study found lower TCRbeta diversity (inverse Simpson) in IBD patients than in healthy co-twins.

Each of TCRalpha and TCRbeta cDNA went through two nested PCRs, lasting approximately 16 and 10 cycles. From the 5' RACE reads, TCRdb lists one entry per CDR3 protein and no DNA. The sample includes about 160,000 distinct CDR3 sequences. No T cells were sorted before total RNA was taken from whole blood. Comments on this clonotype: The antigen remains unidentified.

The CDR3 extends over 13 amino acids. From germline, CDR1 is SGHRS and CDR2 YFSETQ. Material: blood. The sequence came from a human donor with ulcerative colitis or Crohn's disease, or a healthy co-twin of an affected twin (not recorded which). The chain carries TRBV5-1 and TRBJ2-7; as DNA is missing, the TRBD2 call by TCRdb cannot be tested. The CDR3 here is CASSLVAGREQYF.